The clone carrying this T cell receptor (beta chain) was observed a few times. The V gene lost 6 bases and the J gene lost 5 bases, with 13 bases spanning the gap. This CDR3 has 14 amino acids. The sample belongs to a study of T-cell reconstitution after alpha-beta-depleted transplantation in children. Preparation of the TCRbeta library was carried out with unique molecular identifiers. TCRdb recomputed calls from the PCR reads with MiXCR, one row per CDR3 protein. The sample includes a few hundred thousand distinct CDR3 sequences, 10% of them seen just once. The sequences come from PBMCs from the stem cell graft donor, collected from the stem cell graft. The TCR comes from a human donor who donated a stem cell graft to a child with acute lymphoblastic leukemia. The chain carries TRBV12-3 or TRBV12-4 and TRBJ2-2, with D possibly matching TRBD2 (6 bases). CDR3 in DNA: TGTGCCAGCAGCAAGGGACTGGGGACCGGGGAGCTGTTTTTT. This sequence encodes CASSKGLGTGELFF.